The 12 T cell receptor beta chains below come from one sample, sequenced in a study of identical twins. TCRdb redid the calling of the 5' RACE reads with MiXCR, one entry per CDR3 protein. This sample has 200,000 to 300,000 distinct CDR3 sequences, with approximately 8% found just once. A further study also used this sample, focusing on yellow fever vaccine responses in identical twins.

The sample taken for sequencing was CD8+ T cells sorted from blood. Receptor source: a woman aged 18-30 years in good health.

This clonotype was picked up a small number of times. V and J are TRBV24-1 and TRBJ2-7, with TRBD2 as a possible D gene (5 bases). V dropped 9 bases and J dropped 0 bases, with 11 bases sitting between them. Germline lookup yields CDR1 KGHDR and CDR2 SFDVKD. CDR3 size: 13 residues. CDR3 sequence (DNA): TGTGCCACCGAGGGCCTAGACTCCTACGAGCAGTACTTC. The encoded protein is CATEGLDSYEQYF.

This clonotype was seen more than once but under ten times. The chain links TRBV7-8 to TRBJ2-7; 8 nucleotides align to TRBD1. The CDR3 totals 18 residues. With 0 bases clipped from V and 0 bases from J, the junction kept 10 bases outside the gene matches. Per the germline V gene, CDR1 is SGHVS and CDR2 is FQNEAQ. The CDR3 reads CASSLARHGQGPSYEQYF. The DNA for the CDR3 is TGTGCCAGCAGCTTAGCGCGGCATGGACAGGGCCCCTCCTACGAGCAGTACTTC.

There are many counts of this clonotype. The rearrangement links TRBV10-3 to TRBJ2-2; TRBD2 agrees at 7 bases. The junction had 10 bases not matched to a gene; V was cut back by 8 bases and J by 4 bases. Per the germline V gene, CDR1 is ENHRY and CDR2 is SYGVKD. This CDR3 region has 15 residues. CDR3: CAIPTSVDPTGELFF. CDR3 DNA sequence: TGTGCCATCCCAACTAGCGTCGACCCCACCGGGGAGCTGTTTTTT.

As to this clonotype: The junction departs from germline at one end; a sequencing error may be responsible. The chain combines TRBV11-2 with TRBJ1-1; 7 bases map to TRBD1. CDR1 and CDR2 from the germline V gene are SGHAT and FQNNGV. The CDR3 contains 13 residues. CDR3 sequence reads: CASTLLSTGEAFF. CDR3 coding DNA: TGTGCCAGCACCTTACTATCGACAGGGGAAGCTTTCTTT.

V usage is TRBV5-1 and J usage is TRBJ2-3; 13 positions match TRBD2. The ends lost 4 bases at V and 6 bases at J; junction bases unmatched: 8. CDR3 size: 16 residues. Germline V lookup: CDR1 SGHRS, CDR2 YFSETQ. The CDR3 loop reads CASSIGLAGAEDTQYF. In DNA form, the CDR3 reads TGCGCCAGCAGCATCGGACTAGCGGGAGCAGAGGATACGCAGTATTTT. The full variable domain, with the rest looked up from reference TRBV5-1 and TRBJ2-3, is KAGVTQTPRYLIKTRGQQVTLSCSPISGHRSVSWYQQTPGQGLQFLFEYFSETQRNKGNFPGRFSGRQFSNSRSEMNVSTLELGDSALYLCASSIGLAGAEDTQYFGPGTRLTVL.

This clonotype was seen ten or more times. The gene calls are TRBV10-2 and TRBJ1-5; D possibly corresponds to TRBD1 (5 bases). Germline CDR1 WSHSY, CDR2 SAAADI. The CDR3 consists of 14 residues. Between the trimmed V and J ends, which lost 6 bases and 3 bases, there was a span of 12 bases. CDR3 loop: CASSDSGLNQPQHF. The CDR3 nucleotides read TGCGCCAGCAGCGACTCGGGGCTCAATCAGCCCCAGCATTTT.

This chain links TRBV27 with TRBJ2-7, with 9 bases lining up with TRBD2. This CDR3 contains 13 residues. The germline V gene encodes CDR1 MNHEY and CDR2 SMNVEV (reference sequence). V lost 8 bases and J lost 3; bases outside the gene matches: 5. DNA of the CDR3: TGTGCCAGCGGGACTAGCCGCGACTACGAGCAGTACGTC. Encoded protein: CASGTSRDYEQYV.

This clonotype occurred a few times. This chain joins TRBV6-1 and TRBJ2-1, with D possibly being TRBD1 (5 bases). The V gene lost 4 bases and the J gene lost 5 bases, with 9 bases spanning the gap. The V gene's germline CDR1 is MNHNS and CDR2 SASEGT. The CDR3 contains 13 residues. CDR3 amino acids: CASSGDSHNEQFF. The CDR3, as DNA: TGTGCCAGCAGTGGAGACAGTCACAATGAGCAGTTCTTC.

In its sample, this clonotype was seen many times. The J gene is TRBJ2-7, the V gene TRBV4-1; possible D gene TRBD1, 6 bases. The CDR3 has 13 residues. Per germline, CDR1 MGHRA and CDR2 YSYEKL. The V end was cut by 0 bases, the J end by 9 bases, with 12 bases between. CDR3 residues: CASSQDRAGAQYV. CDR3 nucleotides: TGCGCCAGCAGCCAAGATCGGGCAGGGGCGCAGTACGTC.

The chain links TRBV20-1 to TRBJ2-7; 9 bases are shared with TRBD1. The germline V gene encodes CDR1 DFQATT and CDR2 SNEGSKA (reference sequence). The V gene end was trimmed by 4 bases and the J gene end by 7 bases; junction bases not matched to a gene: 14. The CDR3 runs to 15 residues. CDR3 residues: CSANDAGQGNREQYV. The CDR3 DNA is TGCAGTGCTAACGATGCGGGACAGGGAAATCGGGAGCAGTACGTC.

J is TRBJ2-3 and V is TRBV4-2; TRBD2 matches 8 bases. Germline loops: CDR1 LGHNA, CDR2 YNFKEQ. J was trimmed by 3 bases and V by 0 bases; bases with no gene match: 11. This CDR3 is built from 18 residues. Here the CDR3 reads CASSQDDSGKGRTDTQYF. DNA of the CDR3: TGTGCCAGCAGCCAAGACGATAGCGGGAAGGGGAGGACAGATACGCAGTATTTT.

This clonotype appeared a few times. The chain couples TRBV7-8 to TRBJ2-3; 10 nucleotides agree with TRBD2. This CDR3 is built from 15 residues. Losses at the gene ends were 3 bases for V and 5 bases for J; bases not matched to a gene: 5. The germline V gene encodes CDR1 SGHVS and CDR2 FQNEAQ. The CDR3 loop is CASSFTSGKLDTQYF. The CDR3 DNA reads as TGTGCCAGCAGCTTTACTAGCGGGAAACTAGATACGCAGTATTTT.